The TCR beta chain under discussion was sequenced for a study of shared clonotypes between healthy human individuals. A note on this clone: Its antigen is not known.

The CDR3 is 13 amino acids. Germline V gene sequence: CDR1 MNHNS, CDR2 SASEGT. V shed 2 bases and J shed 5 bases, with 9 bases lying between them. Broader study findings: Memory subsets generally showed lower estimated richness than naive subsets. Rarefaction exposed incomplete sorted-subset sequencing despite large depth.

In the sorted-subset replicate PCRs, about 200 ng DNA, 25,000 to 35,000 T cell genomes, was used. Repertoires were generated with immunoSEQ multiplex PCR, while TCRdb's copy carries only in-frame clones and drops some. The sample shows roughly 2.2 million clones, 80% to 95% of them seen only once. Input material: naive CD4+ T cells from PBMCs. The subset: CD45RA+ positively selected. The sequence came from a man younger than 35 in good health. Some clones in this sample may be carry-over from other donors' samples. V and J are TRBV6-1 and TRBJ2-5; D is ambiguous. CDR3 protein: CASSESLRETQYF. CDR3 sequence (DNA): TGTGCCAGCAGTGAATCCCTTCGTGAGACCCAGTACTTC.